This T cell receptor beta chain appears in the sequencing data of a study of molecular identifiers for immune sequencing clone quantification. TCRdb ran MiXCR on the PCR reads and lists one entry per CDR3 protein. The table shows some 89,000 distinct CDR3 sequences, with approximately 25% occurring only once. The CDR3 totals 13 residues. Germline CDR1 and CDR2: KGHDR and SFDVKD. V was shortened by 5 bases and J by 1 base, with 4 bases between the two germline ends. The receptor's source is a human donor in good health. Some libraries in this study had Jurkat cell RNA spiked in. The specimen was naive CD8+ T cells from blood, with Jurkat cell RNA spiked in. Documented subset: FACS-sorted CD8+CD4-CCR7+CD45RA+ naive T cells. The chain recombines TRBV24-1 with TRBJ2-2; D unclear. CDR3 amino acids: CATSVKNTGELFF. The CDR3 DNA reads as TGTGCCACCAGTGTAAAGAACACCGGGGAGCTGTTTTTT.